The rows below give T cell receptor beta chains drawn from one sample of a study of cytomegalovirus exposure and HLA in healthy donors. Sequencing used immunoSEQ multiplex PCR; TCRdb keeps in-frame clones, though not all of them. The data contain about 140,000 clones, around four fifths of them seen just once; the ten biggest clones take up 1.4% to 1.5%. The sequencing sample was made of PBMCs. The receptors stem from a young man in good health and CMV-seropositive. CDR3s leave out the opening cysteine and the closing phenylalanine or tryptophan.

>14|TRBJ2-1|TRBV7-2
ASSSSGLSSYNEQF
>15|TRBJ2-2|TRBV19
ASSIPYQGSFTGELF
>11|TRBJ2-3|TRBV27
ATKRGSTDTQY
>16|TRBJ2-3|TRBV9
ASSVGTSGALLTDTQY
>13|TRBJ2-5|TRBV2
ASSLTSGGKETQY
>13|TRBJ2-2|TRBV5-8
ASSWAAGYTGELF
>17|TRBJ2-7|TRBV4-2
ASSQVGGRPTRESPEQY
>15|TRBJ2-5|TRBV28
ASSTTTSGRRQETQY
>13|TRBJ2-2|TRBV14
ASSQAGWGPGELF
>12|TRBJ1-1|TRBV7-2
ASSRSITNTEAF
>11|TRBJ1-4|TRBV27
ATRGSQGEKLF
>12|TRBJ2-7|TRBV18
ASFSGDGSGEQY
>13|TRBJ1-1|TRBV19
ASTPSGRANTEAF
>15|TRBJ1-1|TRBV19
ASSTGTGGIRNTEAF
>11|TRBJ2-2|TRBV9
ASSVGRPGELF
>13|TRBJ2-2|TRBV6-1
ASTIGQVGSGELF
>13|TRBJ1-5|TRBV18
ASSPRTGRDQPQH
>14|TRBJ2-3|TRBV7-9
ASSSRLAASTDTQY
>13|TRBJ2-5|TRBV2
ASRGQTVGPETQY
>16|TRBJ2-1|TRBV2
ASSEERWGLAGDNEQF
>13|TRBJ2-1|TRBV7-3
ASSYSGSSYNEQF
>11|TRBJ2-1|TRBV19
ASSTYSYNEQF
>11|TRBJ1-5|TRBV28
ASITGEGQPQH
>14|TRBJ1-2|TRBV10-3
AISALGQGLSYGYT
>10|TRBJ2-3|TRBV7-2
ASSLDTGSGY
>12|TRBJ1-1|TRBV18
ASSPLLGWTEAF
>13|TRBJ2-2|TRBV7-9
ASSRNTGVTRELF
>11|TRBJ2-3|TRBV5-4
ASSPDYPNTQY
>11|TRBJ1-5|TRBV6-1
ATRDRGNQPQH
>12|TRBJ2-2|TRBV18
ASSPDRNTGELF
>15|TRBJ2-5|TRBV5-1
ASSPGLAGGLGETQY
>14|TRBJ1-5|TRBV7-8
ASSPKGVGGDQPQH
>13|TRBJ1-2|TRBV28
ASSSMGGDWRGYT
>12|TRBJ2-3|TRBV7-8
ASSFGTSGGTQY
>12|TRBJ2-1|TRBV7-8
ASSLVTSYGEQF